Following are 5 T cell receptor beta chains from one sample sequenced in a study of blood T cell repertoires in COVID-19. Method: immunoSEQ multiplex PCR; TCRdb's copy keeps in-frame clones and lacks some. Among more than 9,500 clones, about 89% were seen once, and the ten largest hold 22%. Material for sequencing was peripheral blood. These receptors all come from an older woman with active COVID-19.

The chain links TRBV29-1 to TRBJ2-3; D might be TRBD2 (5 bases). This CDR3 has 14 amino acids. Germline CDR1 is SQVTM and CDR2 is ANQGSEA. The germline V and J ends were trimmed by 2 bases and 5 bases, with 14 bases remaining between them. CDR3 loop: CSVEPPGIIDTQYF. The DNA for the CDR3 is TGCAGCGTTGAACCCCCGGGGATAATAGATACGCAGTATTTT.

The sample holds a few counts of this clone. The CDR3 spells CASSNGAGRGPDTQYF. In nucleotides, the CDR3 is TGCGCCAGCAGCAATGGGGCGGGAAGGGGGCCAGATACGCAGTATTTT. The chain uses TRBV5-1 and TRBJ2-3; D may be TRBD1 (7 bases). With 4 bases removed from V and 4 bases from J, the gap between germline ends came to 19 bases. Germline lookup yields CDR1 SGHRS and CDR2 YFSETQ. CDR3 length: 16 residues.

This clone was observed once. The genes are TRBV7-9 and TRBJ1-2; D may be TRBD1 (6 bases). CDR3 size: 14 residues. Germline V CDR1 and CDR2: SEHNR, FQNEAQ (reference sequence). The V and J ends lost 3 bases and 8 bases respectively, with 16 bases between them. CDR3 DNA: TGTGCCAGCAGCTTGAGCGCGGCCAGGGGAGGCTACACCTTC. Its protein is CASSLSAARGGYTF.

The rearrangement links TRBV2 to TRBJ1-1; the match to TRBD1 covers 9 bases. The CDR3 has 13 amino acids. J was trimmed by 4 bases and V by 10 bases; bases with no gene match: 7. Germline CDR1 and CDR2: SNHLY and FYNNEI. The CDR3 loop reads CAIMRDRVTEAFF. The CDR3, as DNA: TGTGCCATTATGAGGGACAGGGTCACTGAAGCTTTCTTT.

This clone has only one observation. The rearrangement joins TRBV19 to TRBJ2-5, with TRBD2 as a possible D gene (5 bases). V shed 8 bases and J shed 4 bases, with 11 bases lying between them. Germline CDR1 is LNHDA and CDR2 is SQIVND (reference sequence). This CDR3 is 12 amino acids long. CDR3: CASRQAGETQYF. DNA for the CDR3: TGTGCCAGTCGTCAGGCGGGAGAGACCCAGTACTTC.